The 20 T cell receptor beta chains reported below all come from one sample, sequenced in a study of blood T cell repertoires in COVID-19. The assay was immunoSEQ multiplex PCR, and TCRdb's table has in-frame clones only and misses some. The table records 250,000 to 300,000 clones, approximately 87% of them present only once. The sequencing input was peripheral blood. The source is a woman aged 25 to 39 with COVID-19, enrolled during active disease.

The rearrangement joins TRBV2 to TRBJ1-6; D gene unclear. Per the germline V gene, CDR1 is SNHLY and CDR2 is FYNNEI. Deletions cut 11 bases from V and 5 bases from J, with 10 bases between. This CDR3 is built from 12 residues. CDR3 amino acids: CAGRTDNSPLHF. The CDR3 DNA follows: TGTGCCGGGAGGACGGATAATTCACCCCTCCACTTT.

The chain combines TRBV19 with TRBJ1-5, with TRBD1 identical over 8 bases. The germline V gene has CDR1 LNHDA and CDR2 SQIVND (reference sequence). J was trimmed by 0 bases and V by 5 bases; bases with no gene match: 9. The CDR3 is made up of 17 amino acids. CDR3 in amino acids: CASSSLTGDYSNQPQHF. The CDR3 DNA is TGTGCCAGTAGTTCCCTGACAGGGGATTATAGCAATCAGCCCCAGCATTTT.

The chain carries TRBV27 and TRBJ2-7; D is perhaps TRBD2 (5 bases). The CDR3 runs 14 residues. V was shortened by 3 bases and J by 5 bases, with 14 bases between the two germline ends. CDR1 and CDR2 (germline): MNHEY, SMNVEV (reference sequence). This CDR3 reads CASSLREAGDEQYF. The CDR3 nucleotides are TGTGCCAGCAGTTTGAGGGAAGCCGGAGACGAGCAGTACTTC.

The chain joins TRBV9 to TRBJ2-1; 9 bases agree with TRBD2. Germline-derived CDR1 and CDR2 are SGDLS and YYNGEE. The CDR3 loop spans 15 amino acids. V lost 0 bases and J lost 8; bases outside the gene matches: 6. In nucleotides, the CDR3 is TGTGCCAGCAGCGTAGGGAGTAGCGGGGGATATGAGCAGTTCTTC. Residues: CASSVGSSGGYEQFF.

CDR3 DNA: TGTGCCAGCAGCCCGGACAGGGGAAACACCATATATTTT. Protein sequence: CASSPDRGNTIYF. This chain joins TRBV11-2 and TRBJ1-3; TRBD1 aligns across 7 bases. CDR3 length: 13 amino acids. The germline V gene encodes CDR1 SGHAT and CDR2 FQNNGV. Trimming cost V 5 bases and J 4 bases; bases outside gene matches: 2.

The CDR3 DNA reads as TGCGCCAGCAGCCAAGAGTCAGGGGGCGAGCAGTACTTC. It specifies CASSQESGGEQYF. This chain uses TRBV4-1 with TRBJ2-7, with 7 positions matching TRBD1. CDR3 length: 13 amino acids. The V and J ends lost 0 bases and 6 bases, in that order; junction bases with no gene match: 2. Germline CDR1 MGHRA, CDR2 YSYEKL.

CDR3 amino acids: CASSFAAYEQYF. CDR3 coding DNA: TGTGCCAGCAGCTTCGCGGCCTACGAGCAGTACTTC. The rearrangement joins TRBV7-9 to TRBJ2-7; D gene ambiguous. The CDR3 runs to 12 residues. V was pared by 3 bases and J by 2 bases, with 5 bases between. The germline gives CDR1 SEHNR, CDR2 FQNEAQ (reference sequence).

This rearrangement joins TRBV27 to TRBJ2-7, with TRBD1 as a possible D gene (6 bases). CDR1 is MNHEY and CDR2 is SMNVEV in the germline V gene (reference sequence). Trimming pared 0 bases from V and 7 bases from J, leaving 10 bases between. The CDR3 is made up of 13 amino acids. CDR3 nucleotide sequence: TGTGCCAGCAGTTTATCTACAGGGTGGGAGCAGTACTTC. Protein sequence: CASSLSTGWEQYF.

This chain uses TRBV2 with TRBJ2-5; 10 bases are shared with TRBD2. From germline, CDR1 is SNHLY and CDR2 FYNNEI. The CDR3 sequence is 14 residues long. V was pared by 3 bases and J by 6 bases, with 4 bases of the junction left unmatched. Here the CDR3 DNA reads TGTGCCAGCAGTGACCGAGCGGGGGGGAAGACCCAGTACTTC. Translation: CASSDRAGGKTQYF.

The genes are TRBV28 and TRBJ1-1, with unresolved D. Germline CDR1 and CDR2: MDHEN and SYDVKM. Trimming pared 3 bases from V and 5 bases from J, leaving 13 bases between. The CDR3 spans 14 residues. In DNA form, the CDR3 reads TGTGCCAGCAGTTTTTGGCGGGGAGGGACTGAAGCTTTCTTT. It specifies CASSFWRGGTEAFF.

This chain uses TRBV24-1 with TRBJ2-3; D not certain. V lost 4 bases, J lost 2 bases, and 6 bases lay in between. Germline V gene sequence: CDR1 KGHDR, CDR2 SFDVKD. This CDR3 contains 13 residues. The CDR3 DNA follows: TGTGCCACCAGTGACGGGTACACAGATACGCAGTATTTT. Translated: CATSDGYTDTQYF.

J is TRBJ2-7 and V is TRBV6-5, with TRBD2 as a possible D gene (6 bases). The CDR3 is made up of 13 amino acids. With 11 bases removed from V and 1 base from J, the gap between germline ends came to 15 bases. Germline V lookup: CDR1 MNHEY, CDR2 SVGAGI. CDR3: CASAGAGSYEQYF. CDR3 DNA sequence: TGTGCCTCGGCCGGGGCGGGGTCCTACGAGCAGTACTTC.

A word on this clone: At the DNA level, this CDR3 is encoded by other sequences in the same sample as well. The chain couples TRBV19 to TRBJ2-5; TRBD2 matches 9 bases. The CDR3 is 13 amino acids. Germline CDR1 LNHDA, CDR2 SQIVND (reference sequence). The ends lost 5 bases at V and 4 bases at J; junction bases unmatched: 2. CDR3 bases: TGTGCCAGTAGTCTAGCGGGGAGAGAGACCCAGTACTTC. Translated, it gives CASSLAGRETQYF.

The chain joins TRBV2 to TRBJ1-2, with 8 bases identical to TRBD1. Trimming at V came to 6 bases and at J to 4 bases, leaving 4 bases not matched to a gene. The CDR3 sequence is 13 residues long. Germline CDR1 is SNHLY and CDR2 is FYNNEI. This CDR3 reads CASRGQGIYGYTF. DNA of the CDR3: TGTGCCAGCAGAGGACAGGGTATCTATGGCTACACCTTC.

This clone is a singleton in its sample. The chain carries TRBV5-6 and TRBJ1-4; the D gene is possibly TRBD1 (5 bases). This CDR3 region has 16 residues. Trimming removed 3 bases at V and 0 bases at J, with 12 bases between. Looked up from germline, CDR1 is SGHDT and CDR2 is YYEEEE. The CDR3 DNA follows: TGTGCCAGCAGCTCGTTCCAGACAGCAACTAATGAAAAACTGTTTTTT. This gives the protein CASSSFQTATNEKLFF. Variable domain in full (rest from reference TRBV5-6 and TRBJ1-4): DAGVTQSPTHLIKTRGQQVTLRCSPKSGHDTVSWYQQALGQGPQFIFQYYEEEERQRGNFPDRFSGHQFPNYSSELNVNALLLGDSALYLCASSSFQTATNEKLFFGSGTQLSVL.

The CDR3 DNA follows: TGCGCCAGCAGCTTGCTCCCCTTGGAGCCGAGGGAGCAGTACTTC. This sequence encodes CASSLLPLEPREQYF. V and J are TRBV5-1 and TRBJ2-7; D uncertain. V lost 1 base, J lost 7 bases, and 18 bases lay in between. CDR3 size: 15 residues. Germline loops: CDR1 SGHRS, CDR2 YFSETQ.

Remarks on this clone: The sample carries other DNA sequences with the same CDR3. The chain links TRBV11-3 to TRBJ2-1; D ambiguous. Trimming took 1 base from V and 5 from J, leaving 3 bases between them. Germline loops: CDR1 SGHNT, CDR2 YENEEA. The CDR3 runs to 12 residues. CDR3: CASSLVDNEQFF. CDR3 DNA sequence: TGTGCCAGCAGCTTAGTAGACAATGAGCAGTTCTTC.

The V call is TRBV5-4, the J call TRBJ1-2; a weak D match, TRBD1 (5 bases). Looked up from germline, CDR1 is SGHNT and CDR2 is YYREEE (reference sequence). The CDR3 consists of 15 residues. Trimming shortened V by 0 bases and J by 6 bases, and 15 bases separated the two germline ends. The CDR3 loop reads CASSLEGYYPHGYTF. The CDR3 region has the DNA TGTGCCAGCAGCTTGGAGGGGTACTACCCACATGGCTACACCTTC.

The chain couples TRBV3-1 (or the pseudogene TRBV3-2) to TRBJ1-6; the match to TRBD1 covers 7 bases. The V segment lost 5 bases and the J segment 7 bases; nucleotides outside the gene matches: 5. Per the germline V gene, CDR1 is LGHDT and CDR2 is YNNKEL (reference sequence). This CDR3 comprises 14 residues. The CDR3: CASSYRQGNSPLHF. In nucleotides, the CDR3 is TGTGCCAGCAGCTACCGACAGGGAAATTCACCCCTCCACTTT.

DNA for the CDR3: TGTGCCAGCAGTTCCTCTAGCGGGGGGGCCTCCTACAATGAGCAGTTCTTC. This gives the protein CASSSSSGGASYNEQFF. V and J are TRBV9 and TRBJ2-1, with 12 bases matching TRBD2. The ends lost 5 bases at V and 0 bases at J; junction bases unmatched: 6. The CDR3 runs to 17 residues. Germline V gives CDR1 SGDLS, CDR2 YYNGEE. The full variable domain, its missing parts supplied by reference TRBV9 and TRBJ2-1, is DSGVTQTPKHLITATGQRVTLRCSPRSGDLSVYWYQQSLDQGLQFLIQYYNGEERAKGNILERFSAQQFPDLHSELNLSSLELGDSALYFCASSSSSGGASYNEQFFGPGTRLTVL.